This TCR beta chain was profiled in a study of graft-versus-host responses after intestinal transplantation. For the study at large: Grafts were multivisceral, liver-intestinal, or isolated intestinal. Anti-thymocyte globulin was used for induction in all recipients, who then took tacrolimus and steroids for approximately three years. General study findings and limits: Declines in HvG clones occurring early post-transplant were associated with peak circulating GvH clone levels. Recipient bone marrow held GvH clones, some seen earlier in ileum or blood.

About this clone: The antigen is not known.

This CDR3 is built from 13 residues. Per germline, CDR1 SGHNT and CDR2 YYREEE (reference sequence). V was pared by 1 base and J by 1 base, with 5 bases between. The table came from immunoSEQ multiplex PCR; TCRdb's copy has only in-frame clones and leaves some out. The data show 15,000 to 20,000 clones, with 85% to 95% seen just once and 0.75% to 0.9% held by the top ten. Sequencing used PBMCs, obtained 23 days after intestinal transplant. The sequence derives from a human patient who received an intestinal transplant, so some T cells may come from the graft donor. The chain has TRBV5-4 and TRBJ1-1; the D is unclear. For the CDR3, the DNA is TGTGCCAGCAGCTTGATGCGGAACACTGAAGCTTTCTTT. Its protein product is CASSLMRNTEAFF.